The 5 T cell receptor beta chains listed next were all sequenced from one sample in a study of early T cells in non-severe SARS-CoV-2 infection. TCRdb passed the 5' RACE reads through MiXCR, listing each CDR3 protein once. This table has about 89,000 distinct CDR3 sequences, about 14% appearing once. Sequencing was carried out using whole blood. These receptors were taken from an adult who was a healthcare worker with PCR-confirmed SARS-CoV-2 infection or an uninfected control (not recorded which).

This clonotype was found a few times. The rearrangement uses TRBV2 and TRBJ2-5; 9 positions match TRBD2. The V gene's germline CDR1 is SNHLY and CDR2 FYNNEI. V shed 2 bases, J shed 2 bases, and the junction held 3 bases outside the gene matches. The CDR3 length is 15 residues. CDR3 sequence (DNA): TGTGCCAGCAGTGAACTAGGACTAGCGCAAGAGACCCAGTACTTC. Translation gives CASSELGLAQETQYF.

The V and J genes are TRBV10-3 and TRBJ1-1, with D perhaps TRBD1 (5 bases). The CDR3 runs 12 residues. V lost 11 bases, J lost 0 bases, and 10 bases lay in between. Germline CDR1 is ENHRY and CDR2 is SYGVKD. The CDR3, as DNA: TGTGCCTCCCAGGGCGTGAACACTGAAGCTTTCTTT. This encodes CASQGVNTEAFF.

The table lists this clonotype with many counts. This chain joins TRBV10-2 and TRBJ2-3; 7 bases match TRBD1. CDR1 WSHSY and CDR2 SAAADI come from the germline V gene. J lost 4 bases, V lost 0 bases, and 7 bases had no gene match. The CDR3 is 16 residues long. The CDR3 DNA reads TGCGCCAGCAGTGAGTCAGGCAGGGGGACCTCAGATACGCAGTATTTT. It specifies CASSESGRGTSDTQYF.

This chain connects TRBV4-1 to TRBJ2-7; 8 positions agree with TRBD2. V was clipped by 5 bases and J by 2 bases; unmatched bases: 14. The CDR3 spans 17 residues. Germline lookup yields CDR1 MGHRA and CDR2 YSYEKL. The CDR3 bases are TGCGCCAGCAGCGTCCCAGCGGGGGAAAGTATCGCCTACGAGCAGTACGTC. Translated: CASSVPAGESIAYEQYV.

The chain employs TRBV6-6 and TRBJ1-2; no clear D. There are 15 residues in the CDR3. Trimming took 6 bases from V and 0 from J, leaving 14 bases between them. Looked up from germline, CDR1 is MNHNY and CDR2 is SVGAGI (reference sequence). The CDR3 spells CASSTTRPANYGYTF. CDR3 bases: TGTGCCAGCAGCACAACTAGGCCTGCTAACTATGGCTACACCTTC.